This paragraph covers one T cell receptor beta chain sequence. Its specificity is not known. V was clipped by 5 bases and J by 5 bases, with 9 bases between them. CDR3 length: 12 residues. The germline V gene encodes CDR1 SEHNR and CDR2 FQNEAQ (reference sequence). TCRdb ran MiXCR on the reads and lists one entry per CDR3 protein. Of approximately 990,000 distinct CDR3 sequences in the sample, approximately 31% were seen once. The data derive from a study of T cell repertoires in cytomegalovirus infection. V gene TRBV7-9 combines with J gene TRBJ2-5; no clear D. The clonotype was recovered from a human donor in good health (CMV status not recorded). Some clones in this sample may be carry-over from other donors' samples. Here the sequenced sample was cultured CD8+ T cells from PBMCs, taken from culture after CMV antigen stimulation. The CDR3 nucleotides read TGTGCCAGCAGCCACGACGGCGAGACCCAGTACTTC. Translating gives CASSHDGETQYF.